This T cell receptor (beta chain) was captured in a study of response to subunit inactivated influenza vaccine. TCRdb passed the RT-PCR reads through MiXCR, listing each CDR3 protein once. The profile shows about 570,000 distinct CDR3 sequences, 12% of them singletons. The table lists this clonotype with many counts. Its antigen is still unknown. Study outcomes and limitations: There was a suggestion from the authors that each seasonal influenza vaccination recruits few new T cells.

V lost 4 bases to trimming and J lost 7 bases, with 14 bases between them. The CDR3 totals 14 residues. From germline, CDR1 is SGHAT and CDR2 FQNNGV. The chain combines TRBV11-2 with TRBJ2-1; a weak D match, TRBD1 (6 bases). Source: PBMCs from blood, taken on the day of vaccination. This TCR derives from a man aged 50-59 years who received an inactivated influenza vaccine. The CDR3 DNA is TGTGCCAGCAGCTCCAACAGGGTCGGGAATGAGCAGTTCTTC. Protein sequence: CASSSNRVGNEQFF.